A single sample is the source of the 26 T cell receptor beta chains below, sequenced in a study of shared clonotypes between healthy human individuals. TCRdb's table, derived via immunoSEQ multiplex PCR, lists solely in-frame clones and lacks some. The sample has more than 1,200,000 clones; 98% are singletons. The sequencing input was naive CD4+ T cells sorted from blood. The subset is: CD45RA+ positively selected. The receptors shown here come from a young man in good health.

In its sample, this clone was seen a few times. V is TRBV5-6 and J is TRBJ1-5, with D maybe TRBD1 (5 bases). CDR1 is SGHDT and CDR2 is YYEEEE in the germline V gene. Trimming removed 2 bases from V and 4 bases from J, with 13 bases in between. The CDR3 covers 15 residues. CDR3: CASSLNGGENQPQHF. In DNA, the CDR3 is TGTGCCAGCAGCTTAAACGGAGGGGAGAATCAGCCCCAGCATTTT.

The chain combines TRBV30 with TRBJ2-4; TRBD2 is a possible D gene (6 bases). CDR3 length: 15 amino acids. Germline CDR1 reads GTSNPN; CDR2 reads SVGIG (reference sequence). Trimming left V 0 bases short and J 7 bases short, with 16 bases between. In DNA, the CDR3 is TGTGCCTGGAGTGTACGAGGAGGGGTGGTGAACATTCAGTACTTC. This translates into CAWSVRGGVVNIQYF.

J is TRBJ1-5 and V is TRBV9, with 7 bases lining up with TRBD1. The CDR3 is 14 amino acids. The ends lost 5 bases at V and 1 base at J; junction bases unmatched: 3. Germline V gene sequence: CDR1 SGDLS, CDR2 YYNGEE. The CDR3 region has the DNA TGTGCCAGCAGAACAGGGGCGAGCAATCAGCCCCAGCATTTT. This gives the protein CASRTGASNQPQHF.

The V and J genes are TRBV6-6 and TRBJ1-1, with D hard to call. CDR3 size: 13 residues. CDR1 and CDR2 from the germline V gene are MNHNY and SVGAGI (reference sequence). Trimming cost V 6 bases and J 1 base, with 9 bases left between them. The CDR3 sequence: CASREVKNTEAFF. CDR3 DNA sequence: TGTGCCAGCAGGGAAGTAAAGAACACTGAAGCTTTCTTT.

This clone was observed a single time. V is TRBV4-3 and J is TRBJ1-2; weak D call: TRBD1 (6 bases). Germline CDR1 reads LGHNA; CDR2 reads YSLEER. This CDR3 spans 15 amino acids. Trimming took 0 bases from V and 7 from J, leaving 15 bases between them. CDR3 nucleotides: TGCGCCAGCAGCCAAGATGGTCCGGGGGCAGGTGGCTACACCTTC. Translated, it gives CASSQDGPGAGGYTF.

The chain joins TRBV11-2 to TRBJ2-2, with D unresolved. Between the trimmed V and J ends, which lost 5 bases and 1 base, there was a span of 17 bases. This CDR3 is 17 amino acids long. Germline lookup yields CDR1 SGHAT and CDR2 FQNNGV. CDR3 bases: TGTGCCAGCAGCCCCTTACGACGTGAGAGGAACACCGGGGAGCTGTTTTTT. Translation: CASSPLRRERNTGELFF.

In DNA form, the CDR3 reads TGTGCCAGCTCACCCTTCGGTAGGGGAGAAGAGACCCAGTACTTC. It is translated as CASSPFGRGEETQYF. The genes are TRBV18 and TRBJ2-5, with D tentatively TRBD1 or TRBD2 (5 bases each). This CDR3 comprises 15 residues. The ends were cut back, 3 bases at V and 3 bases at J, with 14 bases in the middle. The germline gives CDR1 KGHSH, CDR2 LQKENI.

Notes on this clone: Other DNA sequences within the sample encode an identical CDR3. The chain carries TRBV5-1 and TRBJ2-7; 7 bases are a match to TRBD1. Per germline, CDR1 SGHRS and CDR2 YFSETQ. This CDR3 is built from 14 residues. The V and J ends lost 3 bases and 2 bases, in that order; junction bases with no gene match: 5. The chain's CDR3 is CASSSGQLTYEQYF. The CDR3 DNA is TGCGCCAGCAGCTCGGGACAGCTTACCTACGAGCAGTACTTC.

The rearrangement uses TRBV6-4 and TRBJ1-2; D is undetermined. V shed 2 bases and J shed 5 bases, with 9 bases lying between them. The length of the CDR3 is 13 residues. CDR1 and CDR2 from the germline V gene are MRHNA and SNTAGT. The CDR3 DNA follows: TGTGCCAGCAGTGACGGCAGTCTATATGGCTACACCTTC. Its translation is CASSDGSLYGYTF.

As to this clone: The sample holds other DNA sequences that translate to the same CDR3. The chain joins TRBV19 to TRBJ1-5; 9 bases fit TRBD1. This CDR3 region has 16 residues. Unmatched junction bases numbered 5, after V lost 2 bases and J lost 3 bases. From germline, CDR1 is LNHDA and CDR2 SQIVND (reference sequence). CDR3 protein: CASSIRGTGSNQPQHF. In DNA, the CDR3 is TGTGCCAGTAGTATAAGGGGGACAGGGTCCAATCAGCCCCAGCATTTT.

As for this clone: The sample carries other DNA sequences with the same CDR3. V is TRBV18 and J is TRBJ2-1; D may be TRBD2 (6 bases). Germline V gene data show CDR1 as KGHSH and CDR2 as LQKENI. CDR3 size: 15 residues. Trimming took off 3 bases at V and 0 bases at J, with 9 bases between the two ends. CDR3 sequence (DNA): TGTGCCAGCTCACCCCCGGGGGACTCCTACAATGAGCAGTTCTTC. It specifies CASSPPGDSYNEQFF.

This clone was observed once. The chain links TRBV5-4 to TRBJ2-3; TRBD1 matches at 9 bases. The CDR3 totals 16 residues. V was clipped by 3 bases and J by 3 bases; unmatched bases: 8. Germline loops: CDR1 SGHNT, CDR2 YYREEE (reference sequence). CDR3 DNA sequence: TGTGCCAGCAGCTGGGATACAGGGGGCATGACAGATACGCAGTATTTT. This translates into CASSWDTGGMTDTQYF.

The gene calls are TRBV7-2 and TRBJ1-2; 8 nucleotides line up with TRBD1. CDR1 is SGHTA, CDR2 FQGNSA, per germline. This CDR3 comprises 14 residues. Losses at the gene ends were 4 bases for V and 7 bases for J; bases not matched to a gene: 8. In nucleotides, the CDR3 is TGTGCCAGCAGCTCCGGACAGGGCTGGGGTGGCTACACCTTC. This codes for CASSSGQGWGGYTF. The whole variable domain, filled in from reference TRBV7-2 and TRBJ1-2, reads GAGVSQSPSNKVTEKGKDVELRCDPISGHTALYWYRQSLGQGLEFLIYFQGNSAPDKSGLPSDRFSAERTGGSVSTLTIQRTQQEDSAVYLCASSSGQGWGGYTFGSGTRLTVV.

The rearrangement uses TRBV2 and TRBJ2-7; perhaps TRBD1 as D (6 bases). The CDR3 totals 13 residues. Trimming pared 6 bases from V and 5 bases from J, leaving 14 bases between. CDR1 is SNHLY and CDR2 is FYNNEI in the germline V gene. In DNA, the CDR3 is TGTGCCAGCAGGGGCAGGGGTGGGCACGAGCAGTACTTC. The encoded protein is CASRGRGGHEQYF.

The gene calls are TRBV2 and TRBJ1-5; 8 bases are shared with TRBD1. The CDR3 spans 16 residues. Germline lookup yields CDR1 SNHLY and CDR2 FYNNEI. V shed 4 bases, J shed 7 bases, and the junction held 12 bases outside the gene matches. The CDR3 bases are TGTGCCAGCAGTGCTACGGGACAGGCCCCGGGGCAGCCCCAGCATTTT. Translating it yields CASSATGQAPGQPQHF.

The DNA of the CDR3 is TGTGCCAGCAGCGTAGGAAGCGGGCCCTGGACCTACGAGCAGTACTTC. Its protein is CASSVGSGPWTYEQYF. The chain is built from TRBV9 and TRBJ2-7; perhaps TRBD2 as D (6 bases). Trimming removed 0 bases at V and 2 bases at J, with 15 bases between. The germline V gene has CDR1 SGDLS and CDR2 YYNGEE. The CDR3 is 16 residues long.

CDR3 in DNA: TGTGCCAGTAGTATCGGGGACAGCCAAGAGACCCAGTACTTC. It translates to CASSIGDSQETQYF. The rearrangement uses TRBV19 and TRBJ2-5; TRBD1 matches at 7 bases. CDR1 and CDR2 from the germline V gene are LNHDA and SQIVND (reference sequence). The V segment lost 3 bases and the J segment 1 base; nucleotides outside the gene matches: 2. CDR3 length: 14 residues.

This clone was counted a single time. This chain links TRBV10-3 with TRBJ2-7; 8 positions match TRBD1. CDR1 is ENHRY and CDR2 is SYGVKD in the germline V gene. The CDR3 has 15 amino acids. J was trimmed by 5 bases and V by 0 bases; bases with no gene match: 6. CDR3 amino acids: CAISESDRGRDEQYF. The CDR3 nucleotides read TGTGCCATCAGTGAGTCCGACAGGGGTCGTGACGAGCAGTACTTC.

V usage is TRBV19 and J usage is TRBJ2-7, with 8 bases that match TRBD2. CDR1 and CDR2 (germline): LNHDA, SQIVND (reference sequence). The CDR3 sequence is 14 residues long. J was trimmed by 6 bases and V by 5 bases; bases with no gene match: 9. CDR3 protein: CASSPSGSLGEQYF. CDR3 DNA: TGTGCCAGTAGTCCAAGCGGGAGTCTCGGCGAGCAGTACTTC.

The chain uses TRBV5-4 and TRBJ1-4, with TRBD1 matching 8 bases. With V trimmed by 0 bases and J by 8 bases, 12 bases remained unmatched. The CDR3 totals 17 residues. The germline V gene has CDR1 SGHNT and CDR2 YYREEE (reference sequence). The DNA of the CDR3 is TGTGCCAGCAGCTTGGGGCAAAGGACAGGGCTAGGGGAAAAACTGTTTTTT. Its protein is CASSLGQRTGLGEKLFF.

This chain joins TRBV18 and TRBJ2-1, with TRBD2 identical over 14 bases. Germline CDR1 KGHSH, CDR2 LQKENI. The CDR3 length is 17 residues. V lost 3 bases and J lost 4; bases outside the gene matches: 5. The CDR3 is CASSPSRLAGGYNEQFF. The CDR3 bases are TGTGCCAGCTCACCGTCTAGACTAGCGGGAGGGTACAATGAGCAGTTCTTC. The variable domain in full, with the rest retrieved from reference TRBV18 and TRBJ2-1, is NAGVMQNPRHLVRRRGQEARLRCSPMKGHSHVYWYRQLPEEGLKFMVYLQKENIIDESGMPKERFSAEFPKEGPSILRIQQVVRGDSAAYFCASSPSRLAGGYNEQFFGPGTRLTVL.

The chain recombines TRBV9 with TRBJ2-7, with TRBD1 matching over 9 bases. With 4 bases clipped from V and 4 bases from J, the junction kept 9 bases outside the gene matches. This CDR3 is 15 amino acids long. The germline V gene encodes CDR1 SGDLS and CDR2 YYNGEE. CDR3 nucleotides: TGTGCCAGCAGCCTTAGACAGGGGGTCCTTTACGAGCAGTACTTC. This translates into CASSLRQGVLYEQYF.

The CDR3 DNA reads as TGTGCCAGCAGCCAAGATTCCGGCAGGCGGCCAACTAATGAAAAACTGTTTTTT. Its translation: CASSQDSGRRPTNEKLFF. The rearrangement links TRBV4-2 to TRBJ1-4; D uncertain. The germline V and J ends were trimmed by 0 bases and 0 bases, with 14 bases remaining between them. The CDR3 length is 18 residues. CDR1 is LGHNA, CDR2 YNFKEQ, per germline.

Remarks on this clone: The identical CDR3 is also encoded by other nucleotide sequences in the sample. The chain carries TRBV5-1 and TRBJ1-1; D ambiguous. The V end was cut by 4 bases, the J end by 1 base, with 8 bases between. Per the germline V gene, CDR1 is SGHRS and CDR2 is YFSETQ. The CDR3 contains 13 residues. The CDR3 DNA is TGCGCCAGCAGCAAGGACCCGAACACTGAAGCTTTCTTT. It yields the protein CASSKDPNTEAFF. Drawing the rest from reference TRBV5-1 and TRBJ1-1, the complete variable domain is KAGVTQTPRYLIKTRGQQVTLSCSPISGHRSVSWYQQTPGQGLQFLFEYFSETQRNKGNFPGRFSGRQFSNSRSEMNVSTLELGDSALYLCASSKDPNTEAFFGQGTRLTVV.

V gene TRBV2 combines with J gene TRBJ2-7; TRBD1 is a possible D gene (5 bases). Germline V gene data show CDR1 as SNHLY and CDR2 as FYNNEI. Trimming left V 7 bases short and J 8 bases short, with 18 bases between. CDR3 size: 13 residues. CDR3 in amino acids: CASMVEQELKQYF. In DNA form, the CDR3 reads TGTGCCAGCATGGTAGAACAGGAACTAAAGCAGTACTTC.

This chain joins TRBV19 and TRBJ2-3; D uncertain. Trimming removed 0 bases from V and 0 bases from J, with 4 bases in between. The V gene's germline CDR1 is LNHDA and CDR2 SQIVND (reference sequence). The CDR3 sequence is 14 residues long. The CDR3 protein is CASSIEQSTDTQYF. The CDR3 DNA is TGTGCCAGTAGTATAGAGCAAAGCACAGATACGCAGTATTTT.